The text below deals with one T cell receptor (beta chain). Its target is unknown. The data were taken from a study of cytomegalovirus exposure and HLA in healthy donors. 13 Jbeta primers and 60 Vbeta primers were used for the PCR. The method was immunoSEQ multiplex PCR; TCRdb's version includes in-frame clones alone and lacks a portion of them. The sample records tens of thousands of clones, about three quarters being singletons. In germline, CDR1 is SNHLY, CDR2 FYNNEI. J gave up 7 bases and V 1 base, and 7 bases lay outside the gene matches. The CDR3 consists of 15 residues. Study-level findings and limits: A prior analysis recorded that most TCR beta V segments were productive about 90% or about 30% of the time. Analysis was carried out at a later point, and it linked a missense DCLRE1C variant to TCR beta V- and J-gene trimming. The study recorded 150 to 200 TCR beta chains that were cytomegalovirus-associated. Among TCR beta chains of equal frequency, HLA-associated ones were more clonally expanded in a later analysis.

This receptor was taken from a man aged 50 to 60 in good health and CMV-seropositive. Material: PBMCs. The chain recombines TRBV2 with TRBJ2-5; 9 bases line up with TRBD2. The CDR3 sequence: CASSEEAGGRGTQYF. CDR3 nucleotides: TGTGCCAGCAGTGAAGAGGCGGGGGGGCGAGGGACCCAGTACTTC. The full variable domain, in which reference TRBV2 and TRBJ2-5 provide the parts outside the CDR3, is EPEVTQTPSHQVTQMGQEVILRCVPISNHLYFYWYRQILGQKVEFLVSFYNNEISEKSEIFDDQFSVERPDGSNFTLKIRSTKLEDSAMYFCASSEEAGGRGTQYFGPGTRLLVL.